This T cell receptor (beta chain) was documented in a study of shared clonotypes between healthy human individuals. Study-wide context: Plates per donor: three CD4 naive, three CD4 memory, two CD8 naive, one CD8 memory. Overall study findings and caveats: Non-shared clonotypes were found to have lower generation probabilities than the clonotypes that were shared by all four of the sorted-subset donors. Only blood underwent sampling, and tissue repertoires likely differ.

The length of the CDR3 is 17 residues. Germline V gene data show CDR1 as MNHEY and CDR2 as SMNVEV (reference sequence). Trimming pared 2 bases from V and 1 base from J, leaving 17 bases between. As regards this clone: Antigen unknown.

Sequenced by immunoSEQ multiplex PCR; TCRdb stores in-frame clones only, minus some. The data show roughly 2.5 million clones, over 85% seen once. The chain has TRBV27 and TRBJ1-2; a possible D gene is TRBD1 (6 bases). Specimen: naive CD4+ T cells sorted from blood. Sample subset: CD45RA+ positively selected. This receptor was taken from a man aged 18 to 30 in good health. The CDR3 DNA is TGTGCCAGCAGTTTAAGGGGGACGCCTGTACTTAACTATGGCTACACCTTC. Protein: CASSLRGTPVLNYGYTF.